The rows below give T cell receptor beta chains drawn from one sample of a study of shared T cell receptors in the human thymus. The repertoire was sequenced with immunoSEQ multiplex PCR; TCRdb's copy has only in-frame clones and lacks some. Among some 720,000 clones, 88% were seen once, and the ten largest hold approximately 0.011%. The sample also formed part of further work on human thymus T cells.

Sample: thymocytes. All receptors derive from a boy under two years old with a congenital heart defect. Both conserved end residues are part of each CDR3.

V gene: TRBV27
CDR3 length: 14
CDR3 protein: CASNPEDSPYEQYF

V gene: TRBV7-8
CDR3 length: 15
CDR3 protein: CASSLAGLATDTQYF

V gene: TRBV4-2
CDR3 length: 17
CDR3 protein: CASSQDLQRASTDTQYF

V gene: TRBV14
CDR3 length: 18
CDR3 protein: CASSQEGRGPPSYNEQFF

V gene: TRBV23-1
CDR3 length: 17
CDR3 protein: CASSQPTDRESSYEQYF

V gene: TRBV4-1
CDR3 length: 14
CDR3 protein: CASSQVRGDTEAFF

V gene: TRBV7-9
CDR3 length: 14
CDR3 protein: CASATGTGCNEQYF

V gene: TRBV19
CDR3 length: 16
CDR3 protein: CASSIDRLAITGELFF

V gene: TRBV28
CDR3 length: 17
CDR3 protein: CASSSIPGQGEYNEQFF

V gene: TRBV7-6
CDR3 length: 15
CDR3 protein: CASSWGQGPQETQYF

V gene: TRBV5-8
CDR3 length: 14
CDR3 protein: CASSPDRRNYEQYF

V gene: TRBV10-2
CDR3 length: 19
CDR3 protein: CASSESDWLAGGYSYEQYF

V gene: TRBV28
CDR3 length: 14
CDR3 protein: CASNLAGSPYEQYF

V gene: TRBV5-6
CDR3 length: 14
CDR3 protein: CASSLGQYQEAQYF

V gene: TRBV11-3
CDR3 length: 15
CDR3 protein: CASSSDSGFYNEQFF

V gene: TRBV6-1
CDR3 length: 16
CDR3 protein: CASSEGLAGATGELFF

V gene: TRBV15
CDR3 length: 17
CDR3 protein: CATSFLKGTSSRNEQFF

V gene: TRBV7-9
CDR3 length: 15
CDR3 protein: CASSGSGTGAYEQYF

V gene: TRBV18
CDR3 length: 18
CDR3 protein: CASSLGGQGTPLNTEAFF

V gene: TRBV19
CDR3 length: 13
CDR3 protein: CASTASGRNTQYF

V gene: TRBV6-4
CDR3 length: 16
CDR3 protein: CASSDEQGAYNQPQHF

V gene: TRBV9
CDR3 length: 16
CDR3 protein: CASSGWEGTRTDTQYF

V gene: TRBV2
CDR3 length: 14
CDR3 protein: CASVGQRDFDEQYF

V gene: TRBV10-1
CDR3 length: 13
CDR3 protein: CARPPGASGEQFF

V gene: TRBV19
CDR3 length: 12
CDR3 protein: CASGSGGQELYF

V gene: TRBV12-2
CDR3 length: 17
CDR3 protein: CASRLLEGAGPSTEAFF

V gene: TRBV11-2
CDR3 length: 15
CDR3 protein: CASSLMGLVSDEQFF

V gene: TRBV28
CDR3 length: 15
CDR3 protein: CASSLCSLCTGELFF

V gene: TRBV4-2
CDR3 length: 13
CDR3 protein: CASSQDPSEKLFF

V gene: TRBV27
CDR3 length: 14
CDR3 protein: CASSLSGVGYEQYF

V gene: TRBV27
CDR3 length: 21
CDR3 protein: CASSPSSNTGQTLDSNQPQHF

V gene: TRBV9
CDR3 length: 12
CDR3 protein: CASSPQRDTQYF

V gene: TRBV5-6
CDR3 length: 15
CDR3 protein: CASSLGHSSIEPQHF

V gene: TRBV5-5
CDR3 length: 17
CDR3 protein: CASSLTLQEGSNYGYTF

V gene: TRBV4-2
CDR3 length: 17
CDR3 protein: CASSQVPGGTNSYEQYF

V gene: TRBV14
CDR3 length: 20
CDR3 protein: CASSQDPVAAVRGMYNEQFF

V gene: TRBV19
CDR3 length: 13
CDR3 protein: CASSTGSSYEQYF

V gene: TRBV7-4
CDR3 length: 12
CDR3 protein: CASRTGSYGYTF

V gene: TRBV27
CDR3 length: 13
CDR3 protein: CASSLGRKKPQHF

V gene: TRBV7-9
CDR3 length: 16
CDR3 protein: CASSPHPDRVQGGYTF

V gene: TRBV18
CDR3 length: 18
CDR3 protein: CASSPPIAPSENTGELFF

V gene: TRBV9
CDR3 length: 19
CDR3 protein: CASSPTGLAGGPNGDEQFF

V gene: TRBV4-1
CDR3 length: 16
CDR3 protein: CASSADLGTEYYEQYF

V gene: TRBV27
CDR3 length: 15
CDR3 protein: CASRCGFATNEKLFF

V gene: TRBV4-1
CDR3 length: 19
CDR3 protein: CASSQGMSSGMPSPSEQYF

V gene: TRBV28
CDR3 length: 12
CDR3 protein: CASIGSTHEQYF

V gene: TRBV4-3
CDR3 length: 12
CDR3 protein: CASSHREGELFF

V gene: TRBV6-5
CDR3 length: 11
CDR3 protein: CASRRAGKQFF

V gene: TRBV19
CDR3 length: 17
CDR3 protein: CASSTVLWGLSNNEQFF

V gene: TRBV4-3
CDR3 length: 16
CDR3 protein: CASSQGRAGAHNEQFF

V gene: TRBV5-5
CDR3 length: 17
CDR3 protein: CASDEWKVDRDSYEQYF

V gene: TRBV4-3
CDR3 length: 19
CDR3 protein: CASSLHRETAGEAKNIQYF

V gene: TRBV20-1
CDR3 length: 11
CDR3 protein: CSARGGHEQFF

V gene: TRBV10-3
CDR3 length: 13
CDR3 protein: CANRGGAADTQYF

V gene: TRBV13
CDR3 length: 16
CDR3 protein: CASSLARGPANEKLFF

V gene: TRBV5-4
CDR3 length: 15
CDR3 protein: CASSTYGDGDNEQFF

V gene: TRBV9
CDR3 length: 18
CDR3 protein: CASSVVSSDRGRNTEAFF

V gene: TRBV28
CDR3 length: 15
CDR3 protein: CASSLGTGGHYEQYF

V gene: TRBV7-9
CDR3 length: 18
CDR3 protein: CASSFTPNRDRYYNEQFF

V gene: TRBV4-2
CDR3 length: 17
CDR3 protein: CASSQDEGRSPNTEAFF